This entry lists 11 T cell receptor beta chains sequenced from one sample in a study of graft-versus-host responses after intestinal transplantation. TCRdb keeps only in-frame clones here, not all; method: immunoSEQ multiplex PCR. The sample contains 35,000 to 45,000 clones, just under 90% of which appear only once. The sample here was PBMCs, taken 267 days after transplant. The receptors were gathered from a human patient who received an intestinal transplant, so some T cells may come from the graft donor.

The chain links TRBV27 to TRBJ2-5, with TRBD2 matching 7 bases. V lost 5 bases, J lost 0 bases, and 3 bases stayed unmatched. Germline CDR1 reads MNHEY; CDR2 reads SMNVEV (reference sequence). The CDR3 covers 14 residues. The DNA for the CDR3 is TGTGCCAGCAGTCCGGCGGGGGACCAAGAGACCCAGTACTTC. It encodes CASSPAGDQETQYF.

The rearrangement uses TRBV18 and TRBJ1-4; possible D gene TRBD1, 5 bases. Germline V gene sequence: CDR1 KGHSH, CDR2 LQKENI. The germline V and J ends were trimmed by 6 bases and 8 bases, with 16 bases remaining between them. CDR3 length: 14 amino acids. This CDR3 is CASSAGYEGEKLFF. CDR3 in DNA: TGTGCCAGCTCGGCAGGGTATGAAGGAGAAAAACTGTTTTTT.

The chain carries TRBV6-1 and TRBJ2-3; TRBD2 agrees at 8 bases. In germline, CDR1 is MNHNS, CDR2 SASEGT. This CDR3 has 15 residues. The junction had 8 bases not matched to a gene; V was cut back by 8 bases and J by 1 base. For the CDR3, the DNA is TGTGCCAGCGGGCCACGGCGGGGGGGCACAGATACGCAGTATTTT. Amino acid sequence: CASGPRRGGTDTQYF.

The rearrangement joins TRBV10-2 to TRBJ2-7, with D uncertain. The CDR3 is 13 amino acids. The germline V gene has CDR1 WSHSY and CDR2 SAAADI. V shed 3 bases and J shed 1 base, with 7 bases lying between them. The CDR3 sequence is CASSEQKSYEQYF. In nucleotides, the CDR3 is TGCGCCAGCAGTGAACAAAAATCCTACGAGCAGTACTTC.

The chain carries TRBV12-5 and TRBJ2-1, with D perhaps TRBD1 (6 bases). The CDR3 totals 14 residues. Germline V gene data show CDR1 as LGHNT and CDR2 as FRNRAP. The germline V and J ends were trimmed by 6 bases and 15 bases, with 24 bases remaining between them. The DNA of the CDR3 is TGTGCTAGTGGGCTCACCCCTACGGACGACAGGTGGTTCTTC. Protein product: CASGLTPTDDRWFF.

The chain couples TRBV2 to TRBJ2-1; tentative D call: TRBD2 (5 bases). The CDR3 runs to 16 residues. The germline gives CDR1 SNHLY, CDR2 FYNNEI. V lost 3 bases and J lost 0, with 12 bases in between. The CDR3 DNA reads as TGTGCCAGCAGTGATCTGGAGGAATACTCCTACAATGAGCAGTTCTTC. Translating it yields CASSDLEEYSYNEQFF. The full variable domain, its missing parts supplied by reference TRBV2 and TRBJ2-1, is EPEVTQTPSHQVTQMGQEVILRCVPISNHLYFYWYRQILGQKVEFLVSFYNNEISEKSEIFDDQFSVERPDGSNFTLKIRSTKLEDSAMYFCASSDLEEYSYNEQFFGPGTRLTVL.

This chain joins TRBV5-1 and TRBJ2-1, with TRBD2 as a possible D gene (5 bases). Germline V gene sequence: CDR1 SGHRS, CDR2 YFSETQ. Trimming left V 0 bases short and J 10 bases short, with 5 bases between. This CDR3 has 11 amino acids. The DNA of the CDR3 is TGCGCCAGCAGCTTGGAGCGGGAGCAGTTCTTC. Translated, it gives CASSLEREQFF.

The chain employs TRBV6-6 and TRBJ1-2; D not resolved. Germline CDR1 MNHNY, CDR2 SVGAGI (reference sequence). Trimming cost V 1 base and J 3 bases, with 6 bases left between them. There are 13 residues in the CDR3. DNA for the CDR3: TGTGCCAGCAGTTACTGGCCAGACTATGGCTACACCTTC. Translating gives CASSYWPDYGYTF.

By frequency in the sample, this clone is medium-sized. The chain uses TRBV6-1 and TRBJ1-4; D unresolved. CDR1 is MNHNS, CDR2 SASEGT, per germline. V gave up 3 bases and J gave up 5 bases, with 13 bases separating them. The CDR3 totals 15 residues. For the CDR3, the DNA is TGTGCCAGCAGTGAGGGGAAACAGTACAATGAAAAACTGTTTTTT. Its translation: CASSEGKQYNEKLFF.

The chain has TRBV2 and TRBJ1-2; unclear D gene. V was shortened by 4 bases and J by 5 bases, with 14 bases between the two germline ends. Germline CDR1 is SNHLY and CDR2 is FYNNEI. This CDR3 contains 14 residues. The CDR3, as DNA: TGTGCCAGCAGTGTGGGCACTTCCTCTTATGGCTACACCTTC. It translates to CASSVGTSSYGYTF. Using reference TRBV2 and TRBJ1-2 for the parts outside the CDR3, the full variable domain is EPEVTQTPSHQVTQMGQEVILRCVPISNHLYFYWYRQILGQKVEFLVSFYNNEISEKSEIFDDQFSVERPDGSNFTLKIRSTKLEDSAMYFCASSVGTSSYGYTFGSGTRLTVV.

V is TRBV30 and J is TRBJ2-7, with 7 nucleotides matching TRBD1. From germline, CDR1 is GTSNPN and CDR2 SVGIG (reference sequence). The CDR3 contains 17 residues. The V segment lost 3 bases and the J segment 2 bases; nucleotides outside the gene matches: 16. CDR3 bases: TGTGCCTGGAGCCTAACCACTAACAGGGGCACCCCCTACGAGCAGTACTTC. This codes for CAWSLTTNRGTPYEQYF.